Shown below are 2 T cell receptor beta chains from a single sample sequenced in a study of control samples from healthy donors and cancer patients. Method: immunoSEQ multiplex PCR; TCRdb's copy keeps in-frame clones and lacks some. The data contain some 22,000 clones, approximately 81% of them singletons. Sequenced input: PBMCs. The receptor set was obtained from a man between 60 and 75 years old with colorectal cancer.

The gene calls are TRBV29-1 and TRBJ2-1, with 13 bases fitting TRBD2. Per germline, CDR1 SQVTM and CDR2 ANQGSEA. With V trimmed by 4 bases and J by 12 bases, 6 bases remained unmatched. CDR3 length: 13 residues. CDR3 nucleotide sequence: TGCAGCGTTGGAGGACTAGCGGGGGTTAGGCAGTTCTTC. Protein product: CSVGGLAGVRQFF.

CDR3 region: CATGSLEDRPTSNQPQHF. The CDR3 DNA reads as TGTGCCACCGGTTCCTTGGAAGACAGACCAACTAGCAATCAGCCCCAGCATTTT. V is TRBV24-1 and J is TRBJ1-5; D might be TRBD1 (5 bases). CDR3 length equals 18 residues. CDR1 and CDR2 from the germline V gene are KGHDR and SFDVKD. Trimming left V 9 bases short and J 0 bases short, with 23 bases between.